This T cell receptor beta chain was identified in a study of cytomegalovirus exposure and HLA in healthy donors (dated by TCRdb to about 2017). With regard to the full study: In an earlier analysis of about 560 of the donors, about 260 Gb of sequence data and roughly 100 million unique TCR beta sequences from roughly 200 million T cells were reported. Roughly five DR-DQ haplotypes were handled as single units for association and clustering because linkage in the cohort was strong. The number of donors typed differed by locus, with roughly 629-640 for A, B, C, DRB1 and DQB1, around 520 for DQA1, some 570 for DPA1, and about 450 for DPB1. To decide whether each TCR beta V gene segment behaved as functional or pseudogenic, an earlier analysis of 587 of the donors relied on high-throughput TCR beta sequencing. Donor age, sex, ethnicity and CMV serostatus were compiled together with the repertoire data. A later analysis re-analyzed previously published TCR beta repertoires from 660 or so donors and added high-resolution HLA genotyping to study TCR occurrence patterns. An early release covering about 600 HLA-typed donors comprised about 300 gigabases of sequencing data and approximately 85 million unique TCR sequences. Every discovery cohort repertoire had been produced on one sequencing platform. A later genetic analysis took genome-wide SNP genotypes for about three fifths of the 666 donors and used that subset as a discovery cohort. Along with the approximately 700-subject first cohort, a separate validation cohort of about 110 different subjects was used. The study used immunosequencing to profile the T cell repertoires of 666 subjects and linked those repertoires to cytomegalovirus serostatus. The study was designed to test whether signatures of past pathogen exposure could be identified by cataloging public T cell receptors. Both class I and class II loci were covered by HLA typing, at four-digit resolution. Among 398 genotyped donors of the cohort, an average of 235,054 unique TCR beta nucleotide sequences were sequenced per donor, approximately 20% of them non-productive. Rather than drawing on any new phenotypic data, the later analysis identified candidate immune exposures from TCR beta sequences and the way those sequences occurred across donors. To predict cytomegalovirus infection status, the study combined high-throughput TCR immunosequencing, statistical association of individual TCRs with disease status, and machine learning. Of the 398 genotyped donors, 75% to 85% were placed in the genetic ancestry cluster associated with self-reported Caucasian donors. The paper as a whole reports these results and caveats: Because HLA typing was missing for some donors at each locus, association tests included only the typed subset. CMV serostatus was the only immune exposure information available for the cohort. Over 15 rarely observed V segments, including chromosome 9 orphons, were excluded from the earlier analysis of some 590 of the donors because counts were too low. Compared with equally common non-associated chains, HLA-associated TCR beta chains in a later analysis were more clonally expanded and had lower generation probabilities. A later genetic analysis reported fewer N-insertions in productive TCRs among donors in an Asian-associated ancestry cluster than the roughly 670-donor mean. Only TCR beta chains were sequenced in this cohort, and the absence of alpha or paired-chain data limited detectable features. According to a later analysis, most CMV-associated TCR beta chains appeared to be HLA-restricted, and the HLA associations seemed to be driven largely by CMV exposure. In a later analysis, the rate of TCR association differed among HLA loci, with DRB1 alleles having the most associated TCRs and HLA-C alleles having the fewest. An earlier analysis of 587 of the donors showed that most TCR beta V segments appeared in productive rearrangements either about 87% or about 30% of the time, which broadly matched IMGT annotations. A further reported finding was that TCR beta sequences accurately predicted the HLA-A and HLA-B alleles for most subjects in the first cohort. Across donors, most TCR sequences were observed very rarely, whereas some public TCRs were present in many individuals. A few of the identified cytomegalovirus-associated TCR beta chains were confirmed in vitro to be specific for cytomegalovirus antigens. Linkage disequilibrium might explain the correlated functional status among segregating V segments, but an unknown experimental factor could not be excluded. The classifier was reported to diagnose cytomegalovirus status with high specificity and sensitivity in both the original cohort and the validation cohort. In a later analysis, 15,000 to 20,000 TCR beta sequences were associated with specific HLA alleles at a false discovery rate of 0.05. The study listed 164 TCR beta chains as associated with cytomegalovirus. Assigning TCR associations to individual alleles was difficult when HLA alleles, especially DR and DQ, strongly co-occurred. Presence/absence analyses assumed roughly uniform sequencing depth across donors, an assumption that may not hold. Some IMGT-functional V segments, including TRBV6-2 and TRBV6-3, could not be distinguished by the 87-base-pair reads and were therefore excluded. According to the authors, the approach could potentially be generalized to other disease states and immunological phenotypes. V-gene and J-gene trimming of TCR beta chains was associated with a missense DCLRE1C variant in a later genetic analysis, and the association was replicated in an independent cohort. Several of the top co-occurrence clusters appeared to be linked to parvovirus B19, influenza, CMV and Epstein-Barr virus, according to a later analysis. The sequencing pipeline was judged likely to have produced a cluster of highly shared sequence variants as a technical artifact.

The cysteine opens and the phenylalanine closes a CDR3 of 12 amino acids. Left in the record is the CDR3 DNA by itself, 36 bases read in frame from the first base. The germline V and J ends show losses of 7 bases and 8 bases respectively, and no gene match explains 6 bases of the junction. CDR1 and CDR2, per the germline V gene, are MDHEN and SYDVKM. Libraries were constructed by the immunoSEQ multiplex PCR assay. For the multiplex PCR, a mixture combining 60 forward primers for TCR Vbeta segments and 13 reverse primers for TCR Jbeta segments was used. The CDR3 region of rearranged TCR beta genes was amplified from genomic DNA by a multiplex PCR assay. Amplified TCR beta libraries were sequenced as 87-base-pair reads on the Illumina HiSeq System. Concerning the study's data processing: A later analysis counted about 80 million unique TCR beta chains across the 600 to 850 repertoires, and some 11 million of these chains were shared by at least two donors. Raw reads were error-corrected and collapsed into unique sequences with a nearest-neighbor algorithm that merged closely related sequences to remove PCR and sequencing errors. V, D and J gene segments were assigned by aligning CDR3 sequences to IMGT reference sequences. For a sequence to be retained, at least a six-nucleotide match to both a V gene segment and a J gene segment was required. Rearrangements were called productive when the CDR3 lacked stop codons and stayed in frame with V and J; all others were non-productive. CDR3 was defined according to IMGT convention as the region running from the second conserved V-encoded cysteine to the conserved J-encoded phenylalanine. The earlier analysis of 450 to 750 of the donors excluded any sequence lacking an unambiguous match to a single V gene segment. In an earlier analysis of approximately 590 of the donors, V segments were called functional above 56.7% productive rearrangements and were called segregating when the between-donor standard deviation exceeded 5%. To diagnose cytomegalovirus status from the catalog of TCR beta chain sequences, a statistical classification framework was built. V and J gene assignment, in a later analysis, came from comparing TCR nucleotide sequences with IMGT/GENE-DB human TR gene sequences. In a later analysis, CDR3 sequences and most-parsimonious VDJ recombination scenarios were assigned using the TCRdist pipeline. A later analysis defined each TCR beta chain by its CDR3 amino acid sequence plus V-gene family, and excluded reads lacking a unique V-gene family. As a way to deal with suspected cross-contamination and a sequencing artifact, a later analysis dropped over 550 nucleotide sequences that were highly shared and had low generation probability. In a later analysis, a clonal expansion index for each public chain was calculated from normalized within-repertoire ranks of inferred template counts. Generation probabilities in a later analysis came from a VDJ recombination model fitted to out-of-frame rearrangements, and those results were checked against IGoR. In a later analysis, hypergeometric tests were used to score TCR-TCR, TCR-HLA and TCR-CMV co-occurrence, with a repertoire-size bias correction applied to TCR pairs. A later analysis estimated false discovery rates by permuting HLA or CMV assignments 20 times. In a later analysis, co-occurring TCRs were grouped using DBSCAN, with TCRdist sequence similarity added in when clustering inside HLA-allele-positive subsets. Repertoires with fewer than 30,000 or more than 120,000 public chains were left out of co-occurrence clustering, as were several repertoires with anomalous nucleotide sharing. What TCRdb holds here is the immuneACCESS table cut down to in-frame rearrangements. Part of the clones is not present; checked against another copy, under half of the missing clones reflect an unresolved V gene, and the others are unexplained. V and J calls and clone size are as listed in that table; D and trimming were resolved from the DNA. Across this sample there are roughly 120,000 clones, with around 75% seen only once. 1.6% of the sample is taken by the ten largest.

A word on this clone: Its recognized antigen is unknown. No base qualities exist here, and no much larger clone lies one base off it.

The cohort consisted of 670 or so healthy bone marrow donors. All cohort members were sampled while nominally healthy, although unrecorded immune exposures were likely present. The donor tested CMV seronegative and was one of the 352 seronegative cohort members. A peripheral blood sample was provided by each donor, and peripheral blood mononuclear cells were used for TCR beta sequencing. The Qiagen DNeasy Blood Extraction Kit was used to extract genomic DNA from the blood cell samples. The sequence joins TRBV28 to TRBJ1-2; 8 middle bases align to TRBD1. The sequence was obtained from a woman between 18 and 30 years old in good health and CMV-seronegative. Sequencing was done on a sample of PBMCs. The CDR3 loop reads CASTGQGYGYTF. The DNA sequence is TGTGCCAGCACAGGACAGGGCTACGGCTACACCTTC.